This T cell receptor (beta chain) was obtained from a study of cytomegalovirus exposure and HLA in healthy donors. Study-wide findings and caveats: The CMV antigen specificity of a few CMV-associated chains was confirmed through in vitro analysis. In a later analysis, V- and J-gene trimming of beta chains associated with a DCLRE1C missense variant, replicated independently. Highest at DRB1 and lowest at HLA-C, TCR association rates differed among HLA loci in a later analysis.

A word on this clone: Its antigen is undetermined.

Germline V gene data show CDR1 as MNHEY and CDR2 as SMNVEV (reference sequence). The CDR3 has 13 amino acids. V was trimmed by 7 bases and J by 0 bases, leaving 10 bases between them. The PCR was carried out with 60 Vbeta primers and 13 Jbeta primers. Clones were read by immunoSEQ multiplex PCR, and TCRdb kept only the in-frame ones, dropping some. The profile covers 170,000 or so clones, with roughly 81% appearing a single time and roughly 5.2% taken by the ten largest. Sequenced input: PBMCs. This chain uses TRBV27 with TRBJ2-7; no reliable D call. The TCR originated in a girl aged 5-17 years in good health and CMV-seropositive. The CDR3 reads CASNPRNSYEQYF. CDR3 coding DNA: TGTGCCAGCAACCCCAGGAACTCCTACGAGCAGTACTTC.